This is a list of T cell receptor beta chains from one sample in a study of T cells in Graves' hyperthyroidism and ophthalmopathy. Each CDR3 protein gets one entry after TCRdb re-called the multiplex PCR reads with MiXCR. The data show around 660,000 distinct CDR3 sequences, over 40% seen once. Specimen: peripheral blood or thyroid tissue (not recorded which). The origin of the receptors is an adult man with Graves' disease, either hyperthyroidism or ophthalmopathy (not recorded which). The CDR3 runs from the conserved cysteine through the conserved F or W. D genes are given only for firm matches. Expanded clones get a size class; other rows say once, few or many, or leave the size out.

J gene | D gene | V gene | clone size | CDR3 length | CDR3 DNA | CDR3 protein
TRBJ2-5 | . | TRBV4-1 | . | 15 | TGCGCCAGCAGCCAGTTGACCCCGGGCCAAGAGACCCAGTACTTC | CASSQLTPGQETQYF
TRBJ1-2 | . | TRBV25-1 | many | 13 | TGTGCCAGCAGTGAGCAAGGGGAACGAGGTTACACCTTC | CASSEQGERGYTF
TRBJ1-5 | . | TRBV7-9 | . | 8 | TGTGCCAGCAGCTACCAGCATTTT | CASSYQHF
TRBJ1-1 | TRBD1 | TRBV2 | few | 16 | TGTGCCCAGGGAGGGGACAGGGAACGGGGGGACACTGAAGCTTTCTTT | CAQGGDRERGDTEAFF
TRBJ2-7 | TRBD1 | TRBV5-1 | few | 14 | TGCGCCAGCAGCCGCGGGACAGGGATCTACGAGCAGTACTTC | CASSRGTGIYEQYF
TRBJ2-5 | . | TRBV29-1 | . | 12 | TGCAGCTTGTGGGAAATCCAGAGGTCCCAGTACTTC | CSLWEIQRSQYF
TRBJ2-1 | TRBD2 | TRBV5-1 | . | 15 | TGCGCCAGCAGCGCCGGGACTAGCGTACCGGATGAGCAGTTCTTC | CASSAGTSVPDEQFF
TRBJ1-2 | . | TRBV12-3/TRBV12-4 | . | 11 | TGTGCCAGCAGGGGGGAATATGGCTACACCTTC | CASRGEYGYTF
TRBJ1-2 | . | TRBV5-5 | . | 14 | TGTGCCAGCAGTACTATTCAGGGATTCGATGGCTACACCTTC | CASSTIQGFDGYTF
TRBJ1-2 | TRBD1 | TRBV15 | . | 16 | TGTGCCACCAGCAGAGATGGATCCGGACAGGGGTATGGCTACACCTTC | CATSRDGSGQGYGYTF
TRBJ1-5 | TRBD1 | TRBV7-4 | . | 17 | TGTGCCAGCAGCCCCGGGACAGGGGTATCGGGCAATCAGCCCCAGCATTTT | CASSPGTGVSGNQPQHF
TRBJ1-1 | TRBD1 | TRBV29-1 | . | 14 | TGCAGCGTCCAGAAAGGACAGGGGAACACTGAAGCTTTCTTT | CSVQKGQGNTEAFF
TRBJ1-2 | . | TRBV29-1 | once | 12 | TGCAGCGATAAAACAGGGACTTATGGCTACACCTTC | CSDKTGTYGYTF
TRBJ1-5 | . | TRBV12-3/TRBV12-4 | . | 15 | TGTGCCACCAGTGATTCGGACAGCCCCAATCAGCCCCAGCATTTT | CATSDSDSPNQPQHF
TRBJ1-2 | . | TRBV25-1 | . | 13 | TGTGCCAGCAGCAACACAGGGTACTATGGCTACACCTTC | CASSNTGYYGYTF
TRBJ2-7 | . | TRBV7-9 | . | 14 | TGTGCCAGCAGCTTGGCGGACAGCTCCTACGAGCAGTACTTC | CASSLADSSYEQYF
TRBJ2-7 | . | TRBV7-9 | . | 12 | TGTGCCAGCAGCCACAGCAGGGGCGAGCAGTACTTC | CASSHSRGEQYF
TRBJ2-7 | . | TRBV11-1 | . | 13 | TGCGCCAGCAGCCCAGGGGCACCAGACGAGCAGTACTTC | CASSPGAPDEQYF
TRBJ2-7 | . | TRBV7-2 | few | 14 | TGCGCCAGCAGCCAAGCCAGGGCGCAGAACGAGCAGTACTTC | CASSQARAQNEQYF
TRBJ1-2 | . | TRBV19 | many | 12 | TGTGCCAGTAGTCATGGGAGCTATGGCTACACCTTC | CASSHGSYGYTF
TRBJ1-2 | TRBD1 | TRBV5-1 | many | 13 | TGCGCCAGCAGCTTGATACAGGGGGGTGGCTACACCTTC | CASSLIQGGGYTF
TRBJ1-4 | . | TRBV30 | . | 13 | TGTGCCTGGGGTAGACCAACTAATGAAAAACTGTTTTTT | CAWGRPTNEKLFF
TRBJ2-7 | TRBD2 | TRBV19 | . | 14 | TGTGCCAGTAGTATATCAGCGGGAGGGCCGGTGCAGTACTTC | CASSISAGGPVQYF
TRBJ2-7 | . | TRBV6-6 | . | 15 | TGTGCCAGCAGCCTCTCAGACTCCAGCTCCTACGAGCAGTACTTC | CASSLSDSSSYEQYF
TRBJ1-4 | . | TRBV7-8 | . | 12 | TGTGCCAGCAGTGTGGACAGTGAAAAACTGTTTTTT | CASSVDSEKLFF
TRBJ2-1 | TRBD1 | TRBV7-7 | . | 14 | TGTGCTAGCAGCTTGGGACAGGCTAACAATGAGCAGTTCTTC | CASSLGQANNEQFF
TRBJ2-5 | . | TRBV29-1 | . | 9 | TGCAGCGTTGAAGAGGACCTGTACTTC | CSVEEDLYF
TRBJ1-5 | . | TRBV9 | few | 15 | TGTGCCAGCACCCGAGAAGGGAATAGCAATCAGCCCCAGCATTTT | CASTREGNSNQPQHF
TRBJ2-7 | . | TRBV7-9 | . | 15 | TGCGCCAGCAGCTTTCGCAGGGCAGCCCCCTACGAGCAGTACTTC | CASSFRRAAPYEQYF
TRBJ2-7 | TRBD2 | TRBV7-9 | . | 15 | TGTGCCAGCAGCCAGGGACTAGCGGCCTCCTACGAGCAGTACTTC | CASSQGLAASYEQYF
TRBJ1-5 | . | TRBV2 | . | 15 | TGTGCCAGCAGGGACACCGCCGTACCTAATCAGCCCCAGCATTTT | CASRDTAVPNQPQHF
TRBJ2-2 | . | TRBV7-9 | once | 12 | TGTGCCAGCAGCCCAGCGTCAGGGGAGCTGTTTTTT | CASSPASGELFF
TRBJ1-4 | . | TRBV11-1 | . | 17 | TGTGCCAGCAACTCAGGGTTAGGACGTCAATTTAATGAAAAACTGTTTTTT | CASNSGLGRQFNEKLFF
TRBJ2-7 | . | TRBV7-9 | many | 12 | TGTGCCAGCAGCTTCGTCTCCTACGAGCAGTACTTC | CASSFVSYEQYF
TRBJ2-5 | . | TRBV7-9 | many | 12 | TGTGCCAGCAGCTTGGATGGGGAGACCCAGTACTTC | CASSLDGETQYF
TRBJ1-2 | TRBD1 | TRBV29-1 | . | 12 | TGCACCGGGACAGGGACTAACTATGGCTACACCTTC | CTGTGTNYGYTF
TRBJ1-6 | . | TRBV6-1 | . | 14 | TGTGCCAGCAGGGACGGGACGGATAATTCACCCCTCCACTTT | CASRDGTDNSPLHF
TRBJ1-6 | . | TRBV10-2 | once | 12 | TGCGTCAGTCCAGGGGTTGGTTCACCCCTCCACTTT | CVSPGVGSPLHF
TRBJ1-1 | TRBD1 | TRBV7-9 | . | 13 | TGTGCCAGCAGCCAGACAGGGTACCCTGAAGCTTTCTTT | CASSQTGYPEAFF
TRBJ2-7 | . | TRBV5-1 | many | 13 | TGCGCCAGCAGCTTGGAACCCACCCTCGAGCAGTACTTC | CASSLEPTLEQYF
TRBJ2-7 | . | TRBV2 | few | 14 | TGTGCCAGCTCGGGGGGCCAGGGGGAGACGGAGCAGTACTTC | CASSGGQGETEQYF
TRBJ2-7 | TRBD2 | TRBV2 | . | 14 | TGTGCCAGCTTGCCGGGACTAGCCTCCTACGAGCAGTACTTC | CASLPGLASYEQYF
TRBJ2-5 | TRBD1 | TRBV2 | few | 11 | TGTGCCAGCAGTGTTGGACAGGGACAGTACTTC | CASSVGQGQYF
TRBJ1-4 | . | TRBV7-9 | many | 14 | TGTGCCAGCAGCTTAGAGACAAGGATCGAAAAACTGTTTTTT | CASSLETRIEKLFF
TRBJ1-2 | . | TRBV29-1 | many | 15 | TGCAGCGTTGAAGGGGGACGGGTTGGGGACTATGGCTACACCTTC | CSVEGGRVGDYGYTF
TRBJ1-4 | TRBD1 | TRBV15 | . | 16 | TGTGCCACCAGCTTGAAGCCGACAGGGTTTGGTGAAAAACTGTTTTTT | CATSLKPTGFGEKLFF
TRBJ1-5 | . | TRBV15 | . | 16 | TGTGCCACCAGCAGGACAGCGGGGGAGAGCAATCAGCCCCAGCATTTT | CATSRTAGESNQPQHF
TRBJ1-1 | . | TRBV9 | . | 14 | TGTGCCAGCAGAAATCCCCACGTAAACACTGAAGCTTTCTTT | CASRNPHVNTEAFF
TRBJ2-2 | . | TRBV7-9 | . | 13 | TGTGCCAGCACCTGGGGGCAGTCCGGGGAGCTGTTTTTT | CASTWGQSGELFF
TRBJ2-7 | TRBD1 | TRBV7-9 | few | 16 | TGTGCCAGCAGCCGGACAGGGGCGAGAACCTCCTACGAGCAGTACTTC | CASSRTGARTSYEQYF
TRBJ1-2 | . | TRBV7-2 | few | 14 | TGTGCCAGCAGCTTCCAACAGGGCGCCTATGGCTACACCTTC | CASSFQQGAYGYTF
TRBJ1-6 | . | TRBV11-3 | many | 14 | TGTGCCAGCAGCTCACTCTCCTATAATTCACCCCTCCACTTT | CASSSLSYNSPLHF
TRBJ2-7 | TRBD2 | TRBV2 | many | 14 | TGTGCCAGCAGTGCGGCGGAGGGACTATACGAGCAGTACTTC | CASSAAEGLYEQYF
TRBJ1-1 | TRBD1 | TRBV2 | once | 15 | TGTGCCAGCAGTCCGGGACAGGCGATGAACACTGAAGCTTTCTTT | CASSPGQAMNTEAFF
TRBJ1-2 | . | TRBV4-1 | . | 15 | TGCGCCAGCAGCCGAACCGGGGCCGACAACTATGGCTACACCTTC | CASSRTGADNYGYTF
TRBJ1-6 | . | TRBV7-4 | . | 14 | TGTGCCAGCAGCTCCCAATCAGAAAATTCACCCCTCCACTTT | CASSSQSENSPLHF
TRBJ1-6 | TRBD1 | TRBV29-1 | . | 13 | TGCAGCGTCGGGACAGAGTATAATTCACCCCTCCACTTT | CSVGTEYNSPLHF
TRBJ2-2 | TRBD1 | TRBV12-3/TRBV12-4 | . | 15 | TGTACCAGCACCACCGGGACAGGGTCCACCGGGGAGCTGTTTTTT | CTSTTGTGSTGELFF